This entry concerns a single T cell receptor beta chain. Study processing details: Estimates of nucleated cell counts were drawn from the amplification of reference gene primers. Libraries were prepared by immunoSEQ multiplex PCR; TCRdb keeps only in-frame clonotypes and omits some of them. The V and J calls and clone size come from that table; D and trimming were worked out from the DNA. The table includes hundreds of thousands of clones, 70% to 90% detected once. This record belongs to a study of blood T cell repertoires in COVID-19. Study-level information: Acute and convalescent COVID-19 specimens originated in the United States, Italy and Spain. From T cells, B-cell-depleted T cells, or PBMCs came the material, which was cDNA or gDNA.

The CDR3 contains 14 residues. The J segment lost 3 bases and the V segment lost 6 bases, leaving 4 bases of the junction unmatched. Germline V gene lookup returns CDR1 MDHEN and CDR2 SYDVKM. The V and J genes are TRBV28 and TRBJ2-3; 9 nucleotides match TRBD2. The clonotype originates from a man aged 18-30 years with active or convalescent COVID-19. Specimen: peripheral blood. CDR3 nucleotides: TGTGCCAGCAGCCTCGGACTAGCGACAGATACGCAGTATTTT. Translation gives CASSLGLATDTQYF. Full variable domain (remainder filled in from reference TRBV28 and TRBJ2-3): DVKVTQSSRYLVKRTGEKVFLECVQDMDHENMFWYRQDPGLGLRLIYFSYDVKMKEKGDIPEGYSVSREKKERFSLILESASTNQTSMYLCASSLGLATDTQYFGPGTRLTVL.